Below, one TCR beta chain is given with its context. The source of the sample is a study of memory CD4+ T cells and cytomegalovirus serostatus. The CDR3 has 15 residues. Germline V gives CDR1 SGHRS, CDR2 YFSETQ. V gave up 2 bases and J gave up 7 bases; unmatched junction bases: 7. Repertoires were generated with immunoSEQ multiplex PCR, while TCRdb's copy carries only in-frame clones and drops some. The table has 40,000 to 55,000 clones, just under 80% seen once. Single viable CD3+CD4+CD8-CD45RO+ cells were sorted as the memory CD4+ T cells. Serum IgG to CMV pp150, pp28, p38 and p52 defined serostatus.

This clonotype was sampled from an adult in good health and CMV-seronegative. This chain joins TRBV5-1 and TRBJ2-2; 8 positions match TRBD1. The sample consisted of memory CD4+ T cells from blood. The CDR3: CASSLGQGLSGELFF. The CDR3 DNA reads TGCGCCAGCAGCTTAGGACAGGGTTTGAGCGGGGAGCTGTTTTTT. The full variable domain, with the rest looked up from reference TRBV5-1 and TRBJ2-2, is KAGVTQTPRYLIKTRGQQVTLSCSPISGHRSVSWYQQTPGQGLQFLFEYFSETQRNKGNFPGRFSGRQFSNSRSEMNVSTLELGDSALYLCASSLGQGLSGELFFGEGSRLTVL.